This T cell receptor beta chain emerged from a study of a mutant IDH1 vaccine in newly diagnosed glioma. As for the study in general: Vaccinations were initiated 4-6 weeks following radiotherapy alone, or were given together with temozolomide cycles.

Germline CDR1 is MGHRA and CDR2 is YSYEKL. This CDR3 is built from 13 residues. Trimming removed 2 bases from V and 5 bases from J, with 9 bases in between. Using immunoSEQ multiplex PCR, the repertoire was profiled, and TCRdb retains in-frame clones only, with some absent. The profile covers tens of thousands of clones, with 82% appearing a single time and approximately 18% taken by the ten largest. Time point defined: week 47, end of study. It was 300 ug of mutant IDH1 20-mer peptide that made up each vaccine dose, given with topical imiquimod. Of note for this clone: Its cognate antigen is unknown.

The chain joins TRBV4-1 to TRBJ1-2; maybe TRBD1 (5 bases). The clonotype comes from a man aged 18 to 30 with glioma. Some clones in this sample may be carry-over from other donors' samples. Source: PBMCs, taken from a glioma patient whose treatment included an IDH1 peptide vaccine. CDR3 protein: CASSQQGWYGYTF. CDR3 sequence (DNA): TGCGCCAGCAGCCAACAGGGATGGTATGGCTACACCTTC.